Sequencing of this T cell receptor (beta chain) was carried out in a study of neurological immune-mediated disorders. V shed 4 bases and J 7 bases; nucleotides not matched to a gene: 7. The CDR3 length is 14 residues. One entry per CDR3 protein, called by TCRdb with MiXCR from the 5' RACE reads. The repertoire includes tens of thousands of distinct CDR3 sequences, 3.4% of them detected once, and over 3.5% sits in the top ten. This clonotype was found many times. Sequenced: PBMCs. The source of this sequence is a middle-aged man with multiple sclerosis. The rearrangement uses TRBV12-3 or TRBV12-4 and TRBJ1-1; 9 bases fit TRBD1. CDR3 in amino acids: CASSSHGTGNEAFF. CDR3 sequence (DNA): TGTGCCAGCAGTTCCCATGGGACAGGGAATGAAGCTTTCTTT.